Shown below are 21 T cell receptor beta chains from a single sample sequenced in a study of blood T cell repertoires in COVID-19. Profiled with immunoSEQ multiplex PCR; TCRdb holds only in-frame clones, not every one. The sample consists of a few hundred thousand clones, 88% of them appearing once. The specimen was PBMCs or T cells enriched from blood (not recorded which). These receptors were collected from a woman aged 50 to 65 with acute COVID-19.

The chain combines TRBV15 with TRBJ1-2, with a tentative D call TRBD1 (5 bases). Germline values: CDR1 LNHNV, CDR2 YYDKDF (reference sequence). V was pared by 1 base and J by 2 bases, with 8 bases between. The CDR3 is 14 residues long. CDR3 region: CATSRVSGNYGYTF. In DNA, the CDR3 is TGTGCCACCAGCAGAGTTTCAGGGAACTATGGCTACACCTTC.

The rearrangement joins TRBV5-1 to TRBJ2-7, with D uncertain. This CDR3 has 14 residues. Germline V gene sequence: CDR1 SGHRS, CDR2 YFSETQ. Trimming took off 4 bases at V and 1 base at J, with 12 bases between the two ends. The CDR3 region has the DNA TGCGCCAGCAGCCCTGACCCCGGGTCCTACGAGCAGTACTTC. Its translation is CASSPDPGSYEQYF. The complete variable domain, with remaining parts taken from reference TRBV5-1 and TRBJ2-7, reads KAGVTQTPRYLIKTRGQQVTLSCSPISGHRSVSWYQQTPGQGLQFLFEYFSETQRNKGNFPGRFSGRQFSNSRSEMNVSTLELGDSALYLCASSPDPGSYEQYFGPGTRLTVT.

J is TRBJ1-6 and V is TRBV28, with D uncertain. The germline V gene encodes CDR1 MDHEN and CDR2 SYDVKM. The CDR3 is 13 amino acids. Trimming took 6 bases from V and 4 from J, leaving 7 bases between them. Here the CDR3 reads CASRSLYNSPLHF. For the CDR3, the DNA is TGTGCCAGCAGGAGCCTGTATAATTCACCCCTCCACTTT.

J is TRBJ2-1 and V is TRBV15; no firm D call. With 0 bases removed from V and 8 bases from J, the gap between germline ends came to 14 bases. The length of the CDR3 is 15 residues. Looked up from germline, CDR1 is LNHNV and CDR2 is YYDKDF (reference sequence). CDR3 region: CATSRDIPTLDEQFF. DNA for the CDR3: TGTGCCACCAGCAGAGATATCCCCACTTTGGATGAGCAGTTCTTC.

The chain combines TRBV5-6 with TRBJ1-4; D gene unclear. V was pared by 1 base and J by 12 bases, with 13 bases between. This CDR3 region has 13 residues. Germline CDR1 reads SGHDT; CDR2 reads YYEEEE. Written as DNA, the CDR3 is TGTGCCAGCAGCTTGCTCCGGGATACAGAACTGTTTTTT. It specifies CASSLLRDTELFF.

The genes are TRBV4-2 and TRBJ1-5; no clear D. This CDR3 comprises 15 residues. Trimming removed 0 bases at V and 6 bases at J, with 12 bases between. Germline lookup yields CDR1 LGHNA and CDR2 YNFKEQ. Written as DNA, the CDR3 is TGTGCCAGCAGCCAAGAGGGAGGGCCGAGTCAGCCCCAGCATTTT. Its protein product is CASSQEGGPSQPQHF.

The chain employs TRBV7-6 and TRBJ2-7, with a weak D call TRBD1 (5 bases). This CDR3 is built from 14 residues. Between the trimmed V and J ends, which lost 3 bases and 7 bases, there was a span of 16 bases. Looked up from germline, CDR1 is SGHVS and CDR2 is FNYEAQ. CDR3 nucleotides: TGTGCCAGCAGCTTGGGGCAGGGCCGCCGGGAGCAGTACTTC. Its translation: CASSLGQGRREQYF.

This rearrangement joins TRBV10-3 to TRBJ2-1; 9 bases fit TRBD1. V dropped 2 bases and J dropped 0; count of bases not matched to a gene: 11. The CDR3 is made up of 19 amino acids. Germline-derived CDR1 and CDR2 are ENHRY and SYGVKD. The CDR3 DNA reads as TGTGCCATCAGTGAGGCGCCGGGACAGGGATTTGCCTCCTACAATGAGCAGTTCTTC. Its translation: CAISEAPGQGFASYNEQFF.

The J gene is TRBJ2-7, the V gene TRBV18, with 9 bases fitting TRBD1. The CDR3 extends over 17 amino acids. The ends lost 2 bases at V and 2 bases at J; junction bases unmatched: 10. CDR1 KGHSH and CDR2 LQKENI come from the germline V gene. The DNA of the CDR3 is TGTGCCAGCTCACCATTAAGAGGGACAGGGCACCCCTACGAGCAGTACTTC. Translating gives CASSPLRGTGHPYEQYF.

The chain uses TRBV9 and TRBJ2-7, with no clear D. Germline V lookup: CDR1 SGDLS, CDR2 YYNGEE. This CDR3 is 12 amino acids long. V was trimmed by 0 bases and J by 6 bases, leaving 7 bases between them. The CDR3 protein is CASSVVAGEQYF. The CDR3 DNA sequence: TGTGCCAGCAGCGTAGTGGCAGGCGAGCAGTACTTC.

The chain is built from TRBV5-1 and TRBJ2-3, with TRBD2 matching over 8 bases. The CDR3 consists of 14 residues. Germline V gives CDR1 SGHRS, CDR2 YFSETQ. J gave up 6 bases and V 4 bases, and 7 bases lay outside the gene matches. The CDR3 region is CASSPGLGSDTQYF. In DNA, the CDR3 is TGCGCCAGCAGCCCGGGACTAGGGTCTGATACGCAGTATTTT.

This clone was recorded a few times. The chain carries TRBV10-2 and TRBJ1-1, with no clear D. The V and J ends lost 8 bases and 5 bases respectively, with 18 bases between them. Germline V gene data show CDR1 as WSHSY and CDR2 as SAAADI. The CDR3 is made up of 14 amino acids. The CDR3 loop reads CASSYTEGNTEAFF. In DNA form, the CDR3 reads TGCGCCAGCTCTTATACGGAGGGAAATACTGAAGCTTTCTTT.

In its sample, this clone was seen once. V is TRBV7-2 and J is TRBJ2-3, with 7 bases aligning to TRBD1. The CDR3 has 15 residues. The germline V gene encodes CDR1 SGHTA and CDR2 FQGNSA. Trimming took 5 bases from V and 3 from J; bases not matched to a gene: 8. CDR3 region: CASSQRQGGTDTQYF. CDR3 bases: TGTGCCAGCAGCCAAAGACAGGGTGGTACAGATACGCAGTATTTT.

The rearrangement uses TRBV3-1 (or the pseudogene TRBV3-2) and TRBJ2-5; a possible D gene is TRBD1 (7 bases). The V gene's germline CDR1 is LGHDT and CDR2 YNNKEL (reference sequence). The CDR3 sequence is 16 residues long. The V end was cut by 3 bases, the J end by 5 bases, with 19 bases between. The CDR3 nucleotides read TGTGCCAGCAGCCACGCAACAGGGGTTGGGGGGGAGACCCAGTACTTC. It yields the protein CASSHATGVGGETQYF.

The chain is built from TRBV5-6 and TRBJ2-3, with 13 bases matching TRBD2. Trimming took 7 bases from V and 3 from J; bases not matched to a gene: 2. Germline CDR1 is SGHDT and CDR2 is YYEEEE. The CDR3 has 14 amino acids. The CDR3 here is CASPTSGRTDTQYF. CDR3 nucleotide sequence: TGTGCCAGCCCGACTAGCGGGAGGACAGATACGCAGTATTTT.

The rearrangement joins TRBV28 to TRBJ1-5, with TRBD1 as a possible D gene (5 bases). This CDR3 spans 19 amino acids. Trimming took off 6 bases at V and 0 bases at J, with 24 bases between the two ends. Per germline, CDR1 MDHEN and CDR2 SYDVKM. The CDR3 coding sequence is TGTGCCAGCAGCCTCATTGATTGGGGGGTAGACTTTAGCAATCAGCCCCAGCATTTT. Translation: CASSLIDWGVDFSNQPQHF.

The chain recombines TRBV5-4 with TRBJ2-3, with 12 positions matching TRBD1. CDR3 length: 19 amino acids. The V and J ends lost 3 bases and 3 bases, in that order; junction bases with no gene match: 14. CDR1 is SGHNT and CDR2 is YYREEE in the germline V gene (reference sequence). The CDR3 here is CASSSIPGTGGEFTDTQYF. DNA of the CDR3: TGTGCCAGCAGCTCAATACCCGGGACAGGGGGCGAGTTTACAGATACGCAGTATTTT.

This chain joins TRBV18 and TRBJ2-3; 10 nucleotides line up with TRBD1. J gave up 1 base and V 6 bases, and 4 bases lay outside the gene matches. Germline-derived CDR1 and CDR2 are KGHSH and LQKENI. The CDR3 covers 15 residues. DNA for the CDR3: TGTGCCAGCTCGCCGGGACAGGGGCGCACAGATACGCAGTATTTT. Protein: CASSPGQGRTDTQYF.

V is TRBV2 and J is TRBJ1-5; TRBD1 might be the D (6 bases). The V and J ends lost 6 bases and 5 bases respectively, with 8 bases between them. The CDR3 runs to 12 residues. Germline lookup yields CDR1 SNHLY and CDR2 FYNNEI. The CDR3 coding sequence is TGTGCCAGCAGGGACAGAGATCAGCCCCAGCATTTT. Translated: CASRDRDQPQHF.

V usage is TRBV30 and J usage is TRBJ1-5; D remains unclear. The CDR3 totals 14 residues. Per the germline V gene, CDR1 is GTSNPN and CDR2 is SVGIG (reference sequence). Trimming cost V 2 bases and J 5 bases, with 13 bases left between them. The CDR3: CAWSLAALDQPQHF. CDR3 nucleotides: TGTGCCTGGAGTTTGGCGGCGCTAGATCAGCCCCAGCATTTT.

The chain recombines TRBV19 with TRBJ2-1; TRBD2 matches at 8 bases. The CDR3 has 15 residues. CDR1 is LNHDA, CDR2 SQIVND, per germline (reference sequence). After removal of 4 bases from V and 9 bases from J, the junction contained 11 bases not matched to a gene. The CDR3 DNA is TGTGCCAGTAGTAAGGTTAGCGGGGCCAAGGGTGAGCAGTTCTTC. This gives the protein CASSKVSGAKGEQFF.